The clone carrying this T cell receptor beta chain appeared a single time. Measured with immunoSEQ multiplex PCR; TCRdb has only the in-frame clones, and not every one. The sample carries some 46,000 clones, roughly 90% recorded once. The entry originates in a study of ipilimumab plus nivolumab after autologous stem cell transplantation. V was trimmed by 5 bases and J by 4 bases, leaving 20 bases between them. The CDR3 is 16 amino acids. The V gene's germline CDR1 is LNHNV and CDR2 YYDKDF (reference sequence). Through week 26, nivolumab 3 mg/kg IV was given weeks 1, 4, 7, 10, then biweekly. The chain joins TRBV15 to TRBJ1-2, with D perhaps TRBD1 (5 bases). The sequence came from a male donor with multiple myeloma. This sample comprised PBMCs, obtained in a trial of ipilimumab plus nivolumab as post-transplant consolidation. The CDR3 region has the DNA TGTGCCACCAGCCCCGGACGTAGGACGGGGGGCTATGGCTACACCTTC. Protein: CATSPGRRTGGYGYTF.